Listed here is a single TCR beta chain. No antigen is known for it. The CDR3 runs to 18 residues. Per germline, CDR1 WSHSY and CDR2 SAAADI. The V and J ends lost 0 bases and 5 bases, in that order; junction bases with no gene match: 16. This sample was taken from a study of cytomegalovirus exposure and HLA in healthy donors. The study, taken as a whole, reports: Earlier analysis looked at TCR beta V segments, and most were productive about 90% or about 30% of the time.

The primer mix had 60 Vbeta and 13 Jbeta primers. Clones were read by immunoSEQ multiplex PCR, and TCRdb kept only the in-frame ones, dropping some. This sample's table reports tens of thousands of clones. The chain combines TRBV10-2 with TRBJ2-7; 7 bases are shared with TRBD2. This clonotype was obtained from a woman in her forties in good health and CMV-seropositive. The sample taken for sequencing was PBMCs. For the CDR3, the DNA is TGCGCCAGCAGTGAGTCGAAATTTATCGCGGGAGAGGCTAACGAGCAGTACTTC. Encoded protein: CASSESKFIAGEANEQYF.